This T cell receptor beta chain derives from a study of shared T cell receptors in the human thymus. This CDR3 is 16 amino acids long. From germline, CDR1 is SGHRS and CDR2 YFSETQ. The ends lost 5 bases at V and 3 bases at J; junction bases unmatched: 7. Measured with immunoSEQ multiplex PCR; TCRdb has only the in-frame clones, and not every one. The sample includes some 700,000 clones, approximately 85% of them seen just once. Another study also made use of these data, one on human thymus T cells. That source notes: Samples came from healthy Finnish infants during open corrective cardiac surgery. Surgeons resected thymus tissue during corrective heart surgery. Usage of V and J genes appeared biased in thymic and blood repertoires. In unrelated individuals, thymic repertoires overlapped highly, according to related research.

Sequenced sample: thymocytes. The sequence derives from a girl under three years old with a congenital heart defect. This rearrangement joins TRBV5-1 to TRBJ2-1; 11 bases are shared with TRBD2. Here the CDR3 reads CASRKTSGGFYNEQFF. The CDR3 DNA reads as TGCGCCAGCAGAAAAACTAGCGGGGGATTCTACAATGAGCAGTTCTTC.